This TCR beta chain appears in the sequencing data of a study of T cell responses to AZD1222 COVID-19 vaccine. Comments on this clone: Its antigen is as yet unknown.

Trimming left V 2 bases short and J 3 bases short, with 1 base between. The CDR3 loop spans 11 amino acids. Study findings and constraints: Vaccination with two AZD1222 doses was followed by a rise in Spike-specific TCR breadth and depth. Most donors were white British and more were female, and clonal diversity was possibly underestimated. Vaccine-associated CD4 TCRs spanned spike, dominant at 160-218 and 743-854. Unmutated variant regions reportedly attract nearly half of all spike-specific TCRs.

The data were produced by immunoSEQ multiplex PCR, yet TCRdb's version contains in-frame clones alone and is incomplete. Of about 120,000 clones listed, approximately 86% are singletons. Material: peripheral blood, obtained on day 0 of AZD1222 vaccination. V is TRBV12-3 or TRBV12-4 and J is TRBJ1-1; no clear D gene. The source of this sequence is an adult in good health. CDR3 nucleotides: TGTGCCAGCAGTTTATACACTGAAGCTTTCTTT. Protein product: CASSLYTEAFF.